This TCR beta chain is drawn from a study of blood T cell repertoires in COVID-19. Study in general: The analysed material was cDNA or gDNA that came from T cells, B-cell-depleted T cells, or PBMCs.

In the authors' workflow: Counts of nucleated cells, estimated from reference gene primer amplification, were obtained. Sequenced by immunoSEQ multiplex PCR; TCRdb stores in-frame clones only, minus some. The V and J calls and the clone size are those of that table, but D and trimming were determined from the DNA. The data contain around 150,000 clones, approximately 85% of them seen just once; the ten biggest clones take up about 11%. V was trimmed by 3 bases and J by 1 base, leaving 16 bases between them. CDR3 length: 17 residues. CDR1 and CDR2 from the germline V gene are MRHNA and SNTAGT. Sequencing was carried out using peripheral blood. This rearrangement joins TRBV6-4 to TRBJ2-1; a weak D match, TRBD1 (6 bases). The origin of this receptor is a man aged 60 to 69 with active or convalescent COVID-19. The CDR3 region is CASSEPRTAPSYNEQFF. The CDR3 DNA follows: TGTGCCAGCAGTGAACCCCGGACAGCGCCTTCCTACAATGAGCAGTTCTTC.